The T cell receptor (beta chain) described here comes from a study of T cell responses to AZD1222 COVID-19 vaccine. Study findings and constraints: Dominant at 160-218 and 743-854, vaccine-associated CD4 TCRs also spanned spike. Targets within unmutated variant regions were reportedly found for nearly half of spike-specific TCRs. There were mostly white British donors and more females than males, and clonal diversity was possibly underestimated. Seropositive AZD1222 recipients at baseline numbered only five to seven.

Germline values: CDR1 SQVTM, CDR2 ANQGSEA. The CDR3 covers 13 residues. V was cut by 7 bases and J by 6 bases, with 18 bases left in between. Repertoires were generated with immunoSEQ multiplex PCR, while TCRdb's copy carries only in-frame clones and drops some. The table lists some 190,000 clones, almost 95% of them singletons. Concerning this clone: As yet, its antigen is unknown.

The chain links TRBV29-1 to TRBJ1-2; D is perhaps TRBD1 (5 bases). Here the sequenced sample was peripheral blood, taken on day 0 of AZD1222 vaccination. This TCR came from an adult in good health. The CDR3 reads CSGGGDGINGYTF. CDR3 nucleotide sequence: TGCAGCGGGGGGGGAGACGGAATAAATGGCTACACCTTC. Complete variable domain (other parts from reference TRBV29-1 and TRBJ1-2): SAVISQKPSRDICQRGTSLTIQCQVDSQVTMMFWYRQQPGQSLTLIATANQGSEATYESGFVIDKFPISRPNLTFSTLTVSNMSPEDSSIYLCSGGGDGINGYTFGSGTRLTVV.